This T cell receptor beta chain is from a study of T cells in Graves' hyperthyroidism and ophthalmopathy. Study information: Pretreatment peripheral blood was obtained at initial diagnosis.

RNA transcripts gave rise to amplified TCR beta CDR3 regions. Researchers ran a first-round RT-PCR on the TCR CDR3 using the HTBI primer set. TCRdb redid the calling of the multiplex PCR reads with MiXCR, one entry per CDR3 protein. The data hold some 270,000 distinct CDR3 sequences, with 13% observed a single time. This clonotype was detected a few times. The target antigen is unknown. These patients, aged 18 to 65, had recently diagnosed hyperthyroidism lasting under 2 months. In germline, CDR1 is MNHEY, CDR2 SMNVEV (reference sequence). V shed 4 bases, J shed 1 base, and the junction held 8 bases outside the gene matches. The CDR3 consists of 16 residues. Whole-study findings and limits: Most expanded thyroid clonotypes above 0.001 also appeared in blood. Before onset, by a median of about seven months, the model predicted ophthalmopathy.

The chain is built from TRBV27 and TRBJ1-1; 8 nucleotides line up with TRBD1. The source is a woman younger than 45 with Graves' hyperthyroidism that later progressed to Graves' ophthalmopathy. Sequenced input: blood. The chain's CDR3 is CASSSLPGQENTEAFF. The CDR3 region has the DNA TGTGCCAGCAGTTCTCTTCCGGGACAGGAGAACACTGAAGCTTTCTTT.